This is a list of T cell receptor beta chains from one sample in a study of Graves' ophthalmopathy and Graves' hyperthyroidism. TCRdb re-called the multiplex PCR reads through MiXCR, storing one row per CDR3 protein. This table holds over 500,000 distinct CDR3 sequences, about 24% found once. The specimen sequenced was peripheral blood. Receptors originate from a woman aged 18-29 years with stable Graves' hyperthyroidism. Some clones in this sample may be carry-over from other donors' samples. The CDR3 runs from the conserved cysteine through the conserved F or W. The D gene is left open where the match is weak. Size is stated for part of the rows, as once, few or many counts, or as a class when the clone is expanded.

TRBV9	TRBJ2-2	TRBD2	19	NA	TGTGCCAGCAGCGTAGTCGGGACTAGCGGGGGGGCTAGCACCGGGGAGCTGTTTTTT	CASSVVGTSGGASTGELFF
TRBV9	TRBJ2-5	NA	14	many	TGTGCCAGCAGCGTAGCAGGTAGCTCAGAGACCCAGTACTTC	CASSVAGSSETQYF
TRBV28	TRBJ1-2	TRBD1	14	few	TGTGCCACCTCAAAGGGACAGATGAACTATGGCTACACCTTC	CATSKGQMNYGYTF
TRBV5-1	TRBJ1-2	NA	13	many	TGCGCCAGCAGCTTGTTAGGGGGTGATGGCTACACCTTC	CASSLLGGDGYTF
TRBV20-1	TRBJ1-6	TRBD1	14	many	TGCAGTGCTAGGCTGGGACAGGGTAGTTCACCCCTCCACTTT	CSARLGQGSSPLHF
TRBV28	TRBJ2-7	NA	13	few	TGTGCCAGCAGTCCAGAGGGTGGGTTCCATCAGTACTTC	CASSPEGGFHQYF
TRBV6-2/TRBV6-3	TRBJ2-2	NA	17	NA	TGTGCCAGCAGTTACGGTCGGGGGCTAGAATTCACCGGGGAGCTGTTTTTT	CASSYGRGLEFTGELFF
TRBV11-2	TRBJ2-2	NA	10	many	TGTGCCAGCAGCTTAGGGGAGCTGTTTTTT	CASSLGELFF
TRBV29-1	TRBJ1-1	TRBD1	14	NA	TGCAGCGTTGAAGAATCACAGGGGGCGGATGAAGCTTTCTTT	CSVEESQGADEAFF
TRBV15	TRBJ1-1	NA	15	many	TGTGCCACCAGCAGATCCAGGACAGAGAACACTGAAGCTTTCTTT	CATSRSRTENTEAFF
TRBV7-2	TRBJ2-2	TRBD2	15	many	TGTGCCAGCAGCTTGAGGCTAGCGGGAGCCGGGGAGCTGTTTTTT	CASSLRLAGAGELFF
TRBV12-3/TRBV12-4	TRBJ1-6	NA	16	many	TGTGCCAGCACCCCGAGAGGAGGGAATCTAAATTCACCCCTCCACTTT	CASTPRGGNLNSPLHF
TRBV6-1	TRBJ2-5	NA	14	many	TGTGCCAGCAGTGAAGGGGGGGCCGGGGAGACCCAGTACTTC	CASSEGGAGETQYF
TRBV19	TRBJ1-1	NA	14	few	TGTGCCAGTAGTATTGGACCAGCCGCGGGTGAAGCTTTCTTT	CASSIGPAAGEAFF
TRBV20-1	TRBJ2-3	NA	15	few	TGCAGTGCGGTGAGGGCTCCTCGCCCCACAGATACGCAGTATTTT	CSAVRAPRPTDTQYF
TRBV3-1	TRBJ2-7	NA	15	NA	TGTGCCAGCAGCCAAGATGACGCCCTGTTGGGCGAGCAGTACTTC	CASSQDDALLGEQYF
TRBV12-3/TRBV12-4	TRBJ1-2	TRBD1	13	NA	TGTGCCAGCAGTTTCGGACAGGGGATGGGCTACACCTTC	CASSFGQGMGYTF
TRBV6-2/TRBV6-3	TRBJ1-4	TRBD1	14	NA	TGTGCCAGCGTCAGGGGGGAGCGGAGTGAAAAACTGTTTTTT	CASVRGERSEKLFF
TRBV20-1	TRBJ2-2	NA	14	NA	TGCAGTGCGCGGGACAAACGGACGACCGGGGAGCTGTTTTTT	CSARDKRTTGELFF
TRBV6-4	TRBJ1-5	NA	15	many	TGTGCCAGCCGTAGCAGGTGCTATAGCAATCAGCCCCAGCATTTT	CASRSRCYSNQPQHF
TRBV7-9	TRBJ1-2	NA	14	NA	TGTGCCAGCAGCTTAGACCCGGAGGATTGGGGCTACACCTTC	CASSLDPEDWGYTF
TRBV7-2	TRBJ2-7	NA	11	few	TGTGCCAGCAGCTTATGGCTTGAGCAGTACTTC	CASSLWLEQYF
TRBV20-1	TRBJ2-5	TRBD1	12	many	TGCAGTGCAGGGGACAGGGGATTGACCCAGTACTTC	CSAGDRGLTQYF
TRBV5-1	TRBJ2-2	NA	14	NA	TGCGCCAGCAGCCCAGGGTCGAGTACCGGGGAGCTGTTTTTT	CASSPGSSTGELFF
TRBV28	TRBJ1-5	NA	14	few	TGTGCCAGCGCCCCAGCGGGGGGTTATCAGCCCCAGCATTTT	CASAPAGGYQPQHF
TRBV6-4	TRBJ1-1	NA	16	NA	TGTGCCAGCAGTGACGAGGGTAGTGAGATAAGCACTGAAGCTTTCTTT	CASSDEGSEISTEAFF
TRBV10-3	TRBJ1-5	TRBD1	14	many	TGTGCCATCAGTGGGGACAGTAGCAATCAGCCCCAGCATTTT	CAISGDSSNQPQHF
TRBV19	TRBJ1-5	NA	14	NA	TGTGCCAGTAGTCTTACAGAGGAGAATCAGCCTCAGCATTTT	CASSLTEENQPQHF
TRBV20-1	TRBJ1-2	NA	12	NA	TGCAGTGCTAGAGGGGACACCCCAGGCTACACCTTC	CSARGDTPGYTF
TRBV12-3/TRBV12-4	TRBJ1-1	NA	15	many	TGTGCCAGCAGTTCCACCCGAACCAGGGCGGCTGAAGCTTTCTTT	CASSSTRTRAAEAFF
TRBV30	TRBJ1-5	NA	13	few	TGTGCCTGGAGCCAAGAGGGAAGTCAGCCCCAGCATTTT	CAWSQEGSQPQHF
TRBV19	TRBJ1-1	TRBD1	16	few	TGTGCCAGTAGTACCCTGACAGGGCAGGGGACCACTGAAGCTTTCTTT	CASSTLTGQGTTEAFF
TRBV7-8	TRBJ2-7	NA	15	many	TGTGCCAGCAGCACCTCAACCGGGACGAACTACGAGCAGTACTTC	CASSTSTGTNYEQYF
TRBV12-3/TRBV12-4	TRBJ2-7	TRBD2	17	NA	TGTGCCAGCAGTCTCCTATCTTGGGTAGCGGGGGGGAACGAGCAGTACTTC	CASSLLSWVAGGNEQYF
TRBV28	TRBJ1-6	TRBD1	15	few	TGTGCCAGCAGTCCATGGACAGGGCTTAATTCACCCCTCCACTTT	CASSPWTGLNSPLHF
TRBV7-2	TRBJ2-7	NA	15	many	TGTGCCAGCAGCTTAGTGGCCCTGGGGAGCTACGAGCAGTACTTC	CASSLVALGSYEQYF
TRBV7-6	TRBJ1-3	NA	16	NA	TGTGCCAGCAGCTTAGATAGCGGGACCGCTGGAAACACCATATATTTT	CASSLDSGTAGNTIYF
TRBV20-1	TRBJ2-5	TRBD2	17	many	TGCAGTGCTAGTCCGTCTCTAGCGGGGGGGATGCGCGAGGCCCAGTACTTC	CSASPSLAGGMREAQYF
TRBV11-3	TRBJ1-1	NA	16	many	TGTGCCAGCAGCTTACGGGCAGGGGTAATGAACACTGAAGCTTTCTTT	CASSLRAGVMNTEAFF
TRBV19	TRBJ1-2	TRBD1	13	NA	TGTGCCACTAAGCAGGGGGATTTTGGGGAGTACACCTTC	CATKQGDFGEYTF
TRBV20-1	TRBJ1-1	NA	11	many	TGCAGTGCAGGGTTAAACACTGAAGCTTTCTTT	CSAGLNTEAFF
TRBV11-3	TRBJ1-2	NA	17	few	TGTGCCAGCAGCTTAGAGCAGTCCCGGGGACCTAACTATGGCTACACCTTC	CASSLEQSRGPNYGYTF
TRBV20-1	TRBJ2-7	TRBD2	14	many	TGCAGTGCAAGGAGGACTAGCGGGAAAAACGAGCAGTACTTC	CSARRTSGKNEQYF
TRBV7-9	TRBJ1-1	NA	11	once	TGTGCCAGCTACACAAACACTGAAGCTTTCTTT	CASYTNTEAFF
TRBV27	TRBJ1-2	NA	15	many	TGTGCCAGCAGTTTATATCCGGGAGGGAACTATGGCTACACCTTC	CASSLYPGGNYGYTF
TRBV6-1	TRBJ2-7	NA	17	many	TGTGCCAGCAGTCCCGGGTTTGTGGTTGAGGTCTCCTACGAGCAGTACTTC	CASSPGFVVEVSYEQYF
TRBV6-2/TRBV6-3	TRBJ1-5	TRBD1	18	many	TGTGCCAGCAGTTACCCGGGGACAGGCCTTCTAAGCAATCAGCCCCAGCATTTT	CASSYPGTGLLSNQPQHF
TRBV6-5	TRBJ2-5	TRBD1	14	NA	TGTGCCAGCAGCTACCCGGACAGGGGCGAGACCCAGTACTTC	CASSYPDRGETQYF
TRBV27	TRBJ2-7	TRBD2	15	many	TGTGCCAGCAGTCCCGGACTAGCGGGAGCCAGAGAGCAGTACTTC	CASSPGLAGAREQYF
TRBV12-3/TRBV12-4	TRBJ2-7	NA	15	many	TGTGCCAGCAGCCCCTGGGGGGGGGCCCCCTACGAGCAGTACTTC	CASSPWGGAPYEQYF
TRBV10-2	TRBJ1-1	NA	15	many	TGCGCCAGCAGTGCCTCCAAGATGAAAAACACTGAAGCTTTCTTT	CASSASKMKNTEAFF
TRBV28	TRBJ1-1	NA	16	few	TGTGCCAGCAGTTTAAGCCCGCAGGGTACATACACTGAAGCTTTCTTT	CASSLSPQGTYTEAFF
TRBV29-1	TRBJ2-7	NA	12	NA	TGCAGCTCCAGAGACAATTCCTACGAGCAGTACTTC	CSSRDNSYEQYF
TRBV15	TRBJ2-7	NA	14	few	TGTGCCACCAGCAGCCGGGACGGCTCCTACGAGCAGTACTTC	CATSSRDGSYEQYF
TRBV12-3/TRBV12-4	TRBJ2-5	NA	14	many	TGTGCCAGCAGCCCCTCGGGGGTCCAAGAGACCCAGTACTTC	CASSPSGVQETQYF
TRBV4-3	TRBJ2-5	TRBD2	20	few	TGCGCCAGCAGCCAAAGCCCCTGGGTAGCGGGGGTCCTGTACCAAGAGACCCAGTACTTC	CASSQSPWVAGVLYQETQYF
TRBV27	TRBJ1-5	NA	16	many	TGTGCCAGCAGTTCAGGACGGGATTATAGCAATCAGCCCCAGCATTTT	CASSSGRDYSNQPQHF
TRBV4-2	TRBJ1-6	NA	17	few	TGTGCCAGCAGCCAAGAGGCTTTGGACGTCTTTAATTCACCCCTCCACTTT	CASSQEALDVFNSPLHF